This T cell receptor (beta chain) was profiled in a study of human T cells and chemical hapten exposure. TCRdb re-called the RACE reads through MiXCR, storing one row per CDR3 protein. The repertoire includes about 69,000 distinct CDR3 sequences, around a tenth of them detected once, and around 6.8% sits in the top ten. Study results and caveats: With patch test score, the counts of PT1 expanded TCRs showed a positive correlation. All donors were alopecia patients, so their immunity may differ from that of healthy people.

Germline V gene data show CDR1 as KGHSH and CDR2 as LQKENI. This CDR3 spans 11 amino acids. V shed 1 base and J shed 10 bases, with 5 bases lying between them. Time point denoted: patch test 2, 6 weeks after DPC sensitization. Treatment noted: therapeutic diphenylcyclopropenone sensitization with weekly scalp DPC. Donation of samples came from alopecia patients who were 18 to 70 years old and suitable for DPC. Researchers extracted total RNA from unfractionated whole blood. This clonotype was observed at least ten times. The antigen is not known. This TCR came from a woman aged 45-60 years with alopecia areata. Some clones in this sample may be carry-over from other donors' samples. The sample consisted of whole blood, taken in connection with sensitization to the hapten diphenylcyclopropenone (DPC). This chain joins TRBV18 and TRBJ2-1; no definite D call. The CDR3 DNA is TGTGCCAGCTCACCACTCTGGGAGCAGTTCTTC. It codes for CASSPLWEQFF.